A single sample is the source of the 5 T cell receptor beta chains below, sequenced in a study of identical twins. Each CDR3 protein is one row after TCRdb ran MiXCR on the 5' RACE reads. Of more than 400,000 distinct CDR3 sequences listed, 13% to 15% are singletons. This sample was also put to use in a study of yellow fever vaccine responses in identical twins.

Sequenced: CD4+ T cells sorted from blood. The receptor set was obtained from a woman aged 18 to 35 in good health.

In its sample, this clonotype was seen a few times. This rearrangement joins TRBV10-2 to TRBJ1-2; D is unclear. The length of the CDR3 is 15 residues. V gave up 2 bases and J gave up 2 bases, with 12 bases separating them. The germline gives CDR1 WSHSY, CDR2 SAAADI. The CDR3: CASSESSVQNYGYTF. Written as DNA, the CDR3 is TGCGCCAGCAGTGAGAGCTCGGTACAGAACTATGGCTACACCTTC.

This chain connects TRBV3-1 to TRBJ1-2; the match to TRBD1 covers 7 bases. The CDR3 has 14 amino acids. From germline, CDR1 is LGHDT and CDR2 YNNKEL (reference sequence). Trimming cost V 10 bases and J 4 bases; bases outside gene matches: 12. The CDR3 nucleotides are TGTGCCACCCACCCAGGGGGTCTCGCCTATGGCTACACCTTC. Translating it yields CATHPGGLAYGYTF.

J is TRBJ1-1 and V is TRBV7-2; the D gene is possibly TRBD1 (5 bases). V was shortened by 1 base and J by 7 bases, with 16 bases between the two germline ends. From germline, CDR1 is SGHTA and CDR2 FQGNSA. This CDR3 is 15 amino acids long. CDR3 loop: CASSLGGVGGGEAFF. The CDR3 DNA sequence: TGTGCCAGCAGCTTAGGAGGTGTGGGTGGGGGTGAAGCTTTCTTT.

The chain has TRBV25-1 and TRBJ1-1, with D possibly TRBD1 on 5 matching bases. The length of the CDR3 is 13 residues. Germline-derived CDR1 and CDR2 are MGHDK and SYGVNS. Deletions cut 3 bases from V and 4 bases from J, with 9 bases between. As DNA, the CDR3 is TGTGCCAGCAGTGATAATGGGGCCACTGAAGCTTTCTTT. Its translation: CASSDNGATEAFF.

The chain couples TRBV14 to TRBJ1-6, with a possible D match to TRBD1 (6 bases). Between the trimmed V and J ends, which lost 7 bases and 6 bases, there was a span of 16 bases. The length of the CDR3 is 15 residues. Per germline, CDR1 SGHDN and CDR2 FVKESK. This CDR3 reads CASTPSTGTNSPLHF. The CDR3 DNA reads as TGTGCCAGCACACCAAGTACAGGGACTAATTCACCCCTCCACTTT.